A single sample gave rise to the 2 T cell receptor beta chains below, sequenced in a study of T cell repertoires in cytomegalovirus infection (dated by TCRdb to between 2017 and 2020). The treatment or condition label for this specimen denotes: in vitro stimulation with specific CMV peptide epitopes to enrich CMV-specific T cells. These TCRs are of unknown antigen specificity. TCRdb shows the sequencer as Illumina HiSeq 1500. The raw public data were reprocessed by TCRdb itself: fastp quality trimming at Q25, MiXCR clonotype calling, in-frame beta chains only. Identical CDR3 protein sequences are pooled into one entry, listed with their most common genes and DNA. The sample table records about 470,000 distinct CDR3 sequences; roughly 43% of these occur just once. The top ten constitute roughly two fifths of the sample. Sample: cultured PBMCs, taken from culture after CMV antigen stimulation. The receptors shown here come from a human donor in good health (CMV status not recorded). Some clones in this sample may be carry-over from other donors' samples.

V and J are TRBV25-1 and TRBJ2-1; either TRBD1 or TRBD2 may supply D (5 bases each). CDR1 and CDR2 (germline): MGHDK, SYGVNS. V shed 5 bases and J shed 5 bases, with 19 bases lying between them. This CDR3 contains 16 residues. CDR3 residues: CASSKFGTRADNEQFF. CDR3 in DNA: TGTGCCAGCAGTAAATTCGGGACCAGAGCCGACAATGAGCAGTTCTTC.

This clonotype was found a few times. CDR3 in DNA: TGTGCCAGCAGCCGGAGAGGGGATCCTAAGGGACAGCCCCAGCATTTT. Translated: CASSRRGDPKGQPQHF. The chain recombines TRBV7-9 with TRBJ1-5; TRBD1 might be the D (5 bases). Germline assignment: CDR1 SEHNR and CDR2 FQNEAQ (reference sequence). CDR3 length equals 16 residues. V was pared by 5 bases and J by 7 bases, with 21 bases between.